The rows below give T cell receptor beta chains drawn from one sample of a study of vaccination and CD4 T cells after COVID-19. MiXCR, applied by TCRdb to the PCR reads, yields one record per CDR3 protein. This repertoire shows about 16,000 distinct CDR3 sequences, about two fifths found once; its top ten account for 7.3%. These receptors lack a known antigen. The sequences come from CD4+ T cells from blood, cultured in vitro, collected after SARS-CoV-2 vaccination. The source is a human donor who had recovered from COVID-19. Each CDR3 is given with its conserved first and last residue. A D gene is named only where the DNA matches it firmly. For some rows the clone size is stated as once, few or many, or as a class when expanded; others skip it.

>TRBD2|NA|TRBV15|TRBJ2-1
TGTGCCACCAGCAGAGATTTGACTAGCGGGAACTACAATGAGCAGTTCTTC
CATSRDLTSGNYNEQFF
>TRBD1|NA|TRBV20-1|TRBJ2-7
TGCAGTGCCTTGCCCCAGGGGGCGTTTCTCGAGCAGTACTTC
CSALPQGAFLEQYF
>NA|NA|TRBV6-2/TRBV6-3|TRBJ2-1
TGTGCCAGCAGCCTTAATAACAATGAGCAGTTCTTC
CASSLNNNEQFF
>TRBD1|NA|TRBV5-1|TRBJ2-1
TGCGCCAGCAGCTTGCAGGGGGCGAATGATGAGCAGTTCTTC
CASSLQGANDEQFF
>NA|NA|TRBV7-2|TRBJ1-2
TGTGCCACCCGCGAGTGGGGCTTTAACTATGGCTACACCTTC
CATREWGFNYGYTF
>NA|NA|TRBV7-2|TRBJ2-4
TGTGCCAGCAGCACCCGCAGGGTGAACATTCAGTACTTC
CASSTRRVNIQYF
>NA|medium-sized|TRBV20-1|TRBJ2-2
TGCAGTGCTAGAGAAGCGGGCGGGGCAAACACCGGGGAGCTGTTTTTT
CSAREAGGANTGELFF
>TRBD2|NA|TRBV6-1|TRBJ2-1
TGTGCCAGCACCGGACTAGCGGGATTATTACTTATCTACAATGAGCAGTTCTTC
CASTGLAGLLLIYNEQFF
>NA|few|TRBV10-3|TRBJ1-2
TGTGCCATCAGCGACCTCGGACAGCTGAACTATGGCTACACCTTC
CAISDLGQLNYGYTF
>NA|NA|TRBV2|TRBJ1-2
TGTGCCAGCAGATCAGGGGACCCCGCCTATGGCTACACCTTC
CASRSGDPAYGYTF
>NA|few|TRBV10-1|TRBJ2-2
TGCGCCAGCCGGGACTCGAACACCGGGGAGCTGTTTTTT
CASRDSNTGELFF
>TRBD2|NA|TRBV20-1|TRBJ2-1
TGCAGTGCTAGAGATCCGAGTAGCGGGAGCTATGAGCAGTTCTTC
CSARDPSSGSYEQFF
>TRBD2|NA|TRBV6-1|TRBJ2-7
TGTGCCAGCAGTGAGATGGCGGGAGACTCCTACGAGCAGTACTTC
CASSEMAGDSYEQYF
>NA|few|TRBV7-8|TRBJ2-3
TGTGCCAGCAGCCGCAGCCCCCCAGATACGCAGTATTTT
CASSRSPPDTQYF
>NA|NA|TRBV28|TRBJ1-1
TGTGCCAGCAGTTTTCGGGCCCGACATACTGAAGCTTTCTTT
CASSFRARHTEAFF
>TRBD2|NA|TRBV19|TRBJ2-7
TGTGCCAGTAGTACAACGACTAGCGGATACGAGCAGTACTTC
CASSTTTSGYEQYF
>TRBD1|NA|TRBV9|TRBJ1-1
TGTGCCAGCAGCGACGATAGTTCGACAGGGGCCAAAGCTTTCTTT
CASSDDSSTGAKAFF
>NA|NA|TRBV7-9|TRBJ2-1
TGTGCCAGCAGCGGACAGAGTGAAAATGAGCAGTTCTTC
CASSGQSENEQFF
>NA|NA|TRBV30|TRBJ1-5
TGTGCCTGGAGTGGGACGGCGATCAATCAGCCCCAGCATTTT
CAWSGTAINQPQHF
>TRBD1|NA|TRBV11-2|TRBJ1-2
TGTGCCAGCAGCTTAGGACAGGGTTCGGTAAACTATGGCTACACCTTC
CASSLGQGSVNYGYTF
>NA|NA|TRBV12-3/TRBV12-4|TRBJ1-5
TGTGCCAGCAGTTTTGAGGGACCCCAGCCCCAGCATTTT
CASSFEGPQPQHF
>NA|NA|TRBV20-1|TRBJ2-1
TGCAGTGCCTCTCGGGCGCGGGTCTACAACAATGAGCAGTTCTTC
CSASRARVYNNEQFF
>NA|few|TRBV6-5|TRBJ1-6
TGTGCCAGCAGTTACGGGGAGAATTCACCCCTCCACTTT
CASSYGENSPLHF
>TRBD2|once|TRBV20-1|TRBJ2-4
TGCAGTGCTATTACTAGCGGGAGTATTAACATTCAGTACTTC
CSAITSGSINIQYF
>NA|once|TRBV27|TRBJ2-6
TGTGCCAGCAGTTTATCAGAGGCCAACGTCCTGACTTTC
CASSLSEANVLTF
>TRBD2|few|TRBV4-1|TRBJ2-3
TGCGCCAGCAGCCAAGACGGGAGGGGGGATACGCAGTATTTT
CASSQDGRGDTQYF
>NA|NA|TRBV20-1|TRBJ1-2
TGCAGTGCTATTCCCCCCACGGGGGAAAAAGGGGGCTACACCTTC
CSAIPPTGEKGGYTF
>NA|few|TRBV19|TRBJ1-1
TGTGCCAGTAGTGCCTACATGAACACTGAAGCTTTCTTT
CASSAYMNTEAFF
>TRBD1|NA|TRBV27|TRBJ1-3
TGTGCCAGCAGTCCCGGGACAGCTGGAAACACCATATATTTT
CASSPGTAGNTIYF
>TRBD2|NA|TRBV27|TRBJ2-1
TGTGCCAGCAGTATCGCGGGAGGGCCCCCCAATGAGCAGTTCTTC
CASSIAGGPPNEQFF
>NA|NA|TRBV2|TRBJ2-3
TGTGCCAGCAGTGGAGACAGCGACTACACAGATACGCAGTATTTT
CASSGDSDYTDTQYF
>NA|few|TRBV20-1|TRBJ1-4
TGCAGTGCTAGAGATCCCACGCGGGACGCCCAGGGAGAAAAACTGTTTTTT
CSARDPTRDAQGEKLFF
>NA|NA|TRBV6-1|TRBJ2-6
TGTGCCAGCGCTAGGGGTTTAGGGGCCAACGTCCTGACTTTC
CASARGLGANVLTF
>TRBD2|NA|TRBV7-8|TRBJ2-1
TGTGCCAGCAGCCCTAGCGGGAGGGCCCGCGGTGAGCAGTTCTTC
CASSPSGRARGEQFF
>NA|NA|TRBV28|TRBJ2-5
TGTGCCAGCAGTTTTGGGGGTAGAGGAGAGACCCAGTACTTC
CASSFGGRGETQYF
>NA|few|TRBV15|TRBJ2-5
TGTGCCACCAGCAGAGATTATAAGACCCAGTACTTC
CATSRDYKTQYF
>NA|once|TRBV7-3|TRBJ2-1
TGTGCCAGCAGCTTACCCGGCGGTAGCGGAGCTGGGAATGAGCAGTTCTTC
CASSLPGGSGAGNEQFF
>TRBD1|NA|TRBV20-1|TRBJ1-2
TGCAGTGCTGTCGGGACAGGACAGAATCTCGGCTATGGCTACACCTTC
CSAVGTGQNLGYGYTF
>NA|once|TRBV7-8|TRBJ2-7
TGTGCCAGCAGCTTAGGGCAGGATGACGAGCAGTACTTC
CASSLGQDDEQYF
>TRBD2|NA|TRBV7-2|TRBJ2-3
TGTGCCAGCAGCTTAGGGACTAGCGGGAGAGGGGGAGGAGATACGCAGTATTTT
CASSLGTSGRGGGDTQYF
>NA|few|TRBV6-2/TRBV6-3|TRBJ2-3
TGTGCCAGCAGTGCAACCTTAGCGGACACAGATACGCAGTATTTT
CASSATLADTDTQYF
>NA|NA|TRBV20-1|TRBJ2-3
TGCAGTGCTGCCCGGGACTCCTCTAGCACAGATACGCAGTATTTT
CSAARDSSSTDTQYF
>TRBD2|NA|TRBV7-2|TRBJ2-7
TGTGCCAGCAGCTTTTCCAGCGGGATGCCCTACGAGCAGTACTTC
CASSFSSGMPYEQYF
>NA|NA|TRBV11-3|TRBJ2-2
TGTGCCAGCAGCCTTAAACCGGTGGACACCGGGGAGCTGTTTTTT
CASSLKPVDTGELFF
>NA|few|TRBV2|TRBJ1-1
TGTGCCAGCAGTGGACGGGGTACTGAAGCTTTCTTT
CASSGRGTEAFF
>NA|few|TRBV5-1|TRBJ1-1
TGCGCCAGCAGCTTGCAGGGGAACACTGAAGCTTTCTTT
CASSLQGNTEAFF
>TRBD2|NA|TRBV6-2/TRBV6-3|TRBJ2-5
TGTGCCAGCAGACCGGTACTGATTGGCGGGGGATTCCAAGAGACCCAGTACTTC
CASRPVLIGGGFQETQYF
>TRBD1|few|TRBV19|TRBJ2-5
TGTGCCAGTACGAGGACAGGGGGCGCGGAGACCCAGTACTTC
CASTRTGGAETQYF
>NA|NA|TRBV6-5|TRBJ2-5
TGTGCCAGCAGTTACTCGGCTAGCGTTTTACTGCAAGAGACCCAGTACTTC
CASSYSASVLLQETQYF
>NA|NA|TRBV7-2|TRBJ2-3
TGTGCCAGCAGCGGGTTTACGGATACGCAGTATTTT
CASSGFTDTQYF
>TRBD1|NA|TRBV20-1|TRBJ1-6
TGCAGTGCCCCGACAGGGGTGAATTCACCCCTCCACTTT
CSAPTGVNSPLHF
>TRBD1|NA|TRBV18|TRBJ2-1
TGTGCCAGCTCACAGGACAGGGGAGAGGGTGAGCAGTTCTTC
CASSQDRGEGEQFF